The TCR beta chain described here comes from a study of blood T cell repertoires in COVID-19. Across the whole study: Sample material is recorded as cDNA or gDNA derived from T cells, B-cell-depleted T cells, or PBMCs.

Authors' data handling: Reference gene primer amplification yielded estimated nucleated cell counts. Assay: immunoSEQ multiplex PCR; the TCRdb copy retains only in-frame clones and omits some. V and J calls and clone size follow that table, whereas D and trimming were derived from the DNA. Of about 150,000 clones in the sample, 84% were seen once. This CDR3 region has 16 residues. Trimming removed 3 bases from V and 7 bases from J; junction bases left unmatched: 10. This chain joins TRBV23-1 and TRBJ2-2; TRBD1 agrees at 8 bases. TRBV23-1 is an ORF for which the function is uncertain. Sample: peripheral blood. The sequence derives from a woman aged 50 to 65 with acute or convalescent COVID-19. Here the CDR3 DNA reads TGCGCCAGCAGTCAGTTGTGGACAGGGCATTTCGGGGAGCTGTTTTTT. This translates into CASSQLWTGHFGELFF.